This TCR beta chain is from a study of T cells in Graves' hyperthyroidism and ophthalmopathy. Study background: Blood was drawn when the patient was first diagnosed and still untreated. Points from the study as a whole: Among clonotypes expanded in thyroid above 0.001, most were also found in blood.

Amplified regions were TCR beta CDR3 sequences from RNA transcripts. Using the HTBI primer set, a first-round RT-PCR was run on the TCR CDR3. One entry per CDR3 protein, called by TCRdb with MiXCR from the multiplex PCR reads. This table has 500,000 or so distinct CDR3 sequences, roughly 15% appearing once. With 5 bases removed from V and 0 bases from J, the gap between germline ends came to 10 bases. Germline V gene sequence: CDR1 LNHDA, CDR2 SQIVND (reference sequence). The CDR3 loop spans 14 amino acids. Among ophthalmopathy patients, the Clinical Activity Score reached at least 3, the NOSPECS grade reached at least 4, and duration remained under 3 months. Thyroid ultrasound and orbital computed tomography, with clinical symptoms and serum thyroxine and TRAb, informed diagnoses. For this clonotype: Its target is not known.

The TCR originated in a woman between 25 and 40 years old with Graves' ophthalmopathy. V and J are TRBV19 and TRBJ1-1; D unclear. The source material was blood. CDR3: CASSSSHVNTEAFF. The DNA for the CDR3 is TGTGCCAGTAGTTCTTCTCATGTGAACACTGAAGCTTTCTTT.